The 15 T cell receptor beta chains presented below share a single source sample, sequenced in a study of shared clonotypes between healthy human individuals. Naive CD8 cells comprised CD45RO-negative, CCR7-positively selected cells, excluding terminally differentiated effector memory CD45RA+ cells. TCRdb's table, derived via immunoSEQ multiplex PCR, lists solely in-frame clones and lacks some. The table has approximately 2,200,000 clones, roughly 91% seen once; the top ten hold over 1.5%. Specimen: naive CD8+ T cells from PBMCs. These receptors were collected from a man between 18 and 35 years old in good health. Some clones in this sample may be carry-over from other donors' samples.

V usage is TRBV6-5 and J usage is TRBJ2-1, with D possibly being TRBD2 (5 bases). CDR1 is MNHEY and CDR2 is SVGAGI in the germline V gene. V gave up 5 bases and J gave up 7 bases, with 18 bases separating them. The CDR3 is 15 amino acids. The chain's CDR3 is CASSPEPDTGNEQFF. The CDR3 region has the DNA TGTGCCAGCAGTCCTGAGCCCGACACGGGGAATGAGCAGTTCTTC.

This clone was seen just once. Other DNA sequences in the sample encode the same CDR3. The chain has TRBV5-4 and TRBJ1-1; no reliable D call. The V gene's germline CDR1 is SGHNT and CDR2 YYREEE (reference sequence). V shed 4 bases and J shed 1 base, with 11 bases lying between them. The CDR3 spans 14 residues. The CDR3 protein is CASSLGGENTEAFF. CDR3 bases: TGTGCCAGCAGCCTGGGTGGGGAGAACACTGAAGCTTTCTTT.

The CDR3: CASRLAGLAGAQETQYF. The CDR3 coding sequence is TGTGCAAGTCGCTTAGCGGGACTAGCGGGAGCACAAGAGACCCAGTACTTC. The chain carries TRBV12-2 and TRBJ2-5; TRBD2 reflects the table's D call only, with no check against the DNA. TRBV12-2 represents a pseudogene. This CDR3 region has 17 residues.

The chain employs TRBV5-1 and TRBJ2-5; D may be TRBD1 or TRBD2 (5 bases each). The germline V gene has CDR1 SGHRS and CDR2 YFSETQ. CDR3 length: 15 amino acids. Trimming left V 4 bases short and J 1 base short, with 14 bases between. CDR3 in amino acids: CASSRDHGVQETQYF. The CDR3 bases are TGCGCCAGCAGCCGGGACCATGGGGTCCAAGAGACCCAGTACTTC. Variable domain in full (rest from reference TRBV5-1 and TRBJ2-5): KAGVTQTPRYLIKTRGQQVTLSCSPISGHRSVSWYQQTPGQGLQFLFEYFSETQRNKGNFPGRFSGRQFSNSRSEMNVSTLELGDSALYLCASSRDHGVQETQYFGPGTRLLVL.

V usage is TRBV19 and J usage is TRBJ1-5; D gene uncertain. The V and J ends lost 2 bases and 0 bases respectively, with 5 bases between them. This CDR3 is 14 amino acids long. Germline CDR1 reads LNHDA; CDR2 reads SQIVND (reference sequence). The CDR3 region is CASSIQNSNQPQHF. Here the CDR3 DNA reads TGTGCCAGTAGTATACAAAATAGCAATCAGCCCCAGCATTTT.

The genes are TRBV7-9 and TRBJ2-2, with 10 bases lining up with TRBD2. The CDR3 loop spans 18 amino acids. The V and J ends lost 4 bases and 6 bases, in that order; junction bases with no gene match: 14. Germline V gene sequence: CDR1 SEHNR, CDR2 FQNEAQ (reference sequence). The CDR3 sequence: CASSSPTGQREGAGELFF. The CDR3 DNA reads TGTGCCAGCAGCTCCCCTACTGGCCAGCGGGAGGGTGCCGGGGAGCTGTTTTTT.

The chain combines TRBV27 with TRBJ2-7, with D tentatively TRBD1 or TRBD2 (5 bases each). Germline assignment: CDR1 MNHEY and CDR2 SMNVEV (reference sequence). Trimming removed 2 bases at V and 5 bases at J, with 19 bases between. The CDR3 sequence is 16 residues long. CDR3 DNA sequence: TGTGCCAGCAGTTTAAGGTCGGCAACCGGGGCGCACGAGCAGTACTTC. It specifies CASSLRSATGAHEQYF.

The rearrangement links TRBV7-8 to TRBJ2-6; D is unresolved. The CDR3 is 14 amino acids. The ends were cut back, 8 bases at V and 4 bases at J, with 12 bases in the middle. In germline, CDR1 is SGHVS, CDR2 FQNEAQ. In DNA, the CDR3 is TGTGCCAGCGGCGACGGCCGGGGGGCCAACGTCCTGACTTTC. Its protein is CASGDGRGANVLTF.

The chain combines TRBV9 with TRBJ1-1; D is unclear. Germline values: CDR1 SGDLS, CDR2 YYNGEE. The CDR3 is made up of 15 amino acids. Trimming left V 0 bases short and J 6 bases short, with 15 bases between. This CDR3 reads CASSVAPGLGAEAFF. The CDR3 DNA reads TGTGCCAGCAGCGTAGCTCCTGGACTCGGGGCTGAAGCTTTCTTT.

DNA of the CDR3: TGTGCCAGCAGCAATGGTCCCGGCGGGGGCACCATATATTTT. This gives the protein CASSNGPGGGTIYF. The genes are TRBV5-4 and TRBJ1-3, with D possibly matching TRBD1 (5 bases). Per the germline V gene, CDR1 is SGHNT and CDR2 is YYREEE (reference sequence). This CDR3 comprises 14 residues. Trimming removed 4 bases at V and 9 bases at J, with 17 bases between. Based on the CDR3 plus reference TRBV5-4 and TRBJ1-3, the full variable domain is ETGVTQSPTHLIKTRGQQVTLRCSSQSGHNTVSWYQQALGQGPQFIFQYYREEENGRGNFPPRFSGLQFPNYSSELNVNALELDDSALYLCASSNGPGGGTIYFGEGSWLTVV.

This clone has only a few counts. V usage is TRBV2 and J usage is TRBJ1-1; no clear D gene. V lost 6 bases and J 0 bases, leaving 11 bases between the germline ends. The V gene's germline CDR1 is SNHLY and CDR2 FYNNEI. The length of the CDR3 is 14 residues. In nucleotides, the CDR3 is TGTGCCAGCAGCCCTCTGGGGATGAACACTGAAGCTTTCTTT. As protein: CASSPLGMNTEAFF.

DNA for the CDR3: TGTGCCAGCACCCCGGGACTAGCGATCTACAATGAGCAGTTCTTC. This sequence encodes CASTPGLAIYNEQFF. The rearrangement uses TRBV6-4 and TRBJ2-1; TRBD2 matches at 10 bases. Per the germline V gene, CDR1 is MRHNA and CDR2 is SNTAGT. V gave up 7 bases and J gave up 3 bases; unmatched junction bases: 6. CDR3 length: 15 amino acids.

The chain recombines TRBV29-1 with TRBJ1-1, with D tentatively TRBD1 (5 bases). Trimming took 1 base from V and 1 from J, leaving 13 bases between them. CDR3 length equals 15 residues. Germline lookup yields CDR1 SQVTM and CDR2 ANQGSEA. In DNA, the CDR3 is TGCAGCGTTGAAGTCCCCACAGGCGAGAACACTGAAGCTTTCTTT. Its protein is CSVEVPTGENTEAFF.

Regarding this clone: The sample carries other DNA sequences with the same CDR3. The chain is built from TRBV27 and TRBJ2-7; TRBD2 agrees at 7 bases. CDR3 length: 15 amino acids. The trim removed 5 bases at V and 0 bases at J, leaving 7 bases unmatched. Per the germline V gene, CDR1 is MNHEY and CDR2 is SMNVEV (reference sequence). The CDR3 spells CASSPSRGGSYEQYF. As DNA, the CDR3 is TGTGCCAGCAGTCCCTCCCGCGGGGGCTCCTACGAGCAGTACTTC.

The J gene is TRBJ1-3, the V gene TRBV29-1; D uncertain. The CDR3 is 14 amino acids. Germline CDR1 SQVTM, CDR2 ANQGSEA. The V gene lost 4 bases and the J gene lost 0 bases, with 10 bases spanning the gap. CDR3 amino acids: CSVVTLSSGNTIYF. CDR3 nucleotides: TGCAGCGTTGTTACCCTGTCCTCTGGAAACACCATATATTTT.